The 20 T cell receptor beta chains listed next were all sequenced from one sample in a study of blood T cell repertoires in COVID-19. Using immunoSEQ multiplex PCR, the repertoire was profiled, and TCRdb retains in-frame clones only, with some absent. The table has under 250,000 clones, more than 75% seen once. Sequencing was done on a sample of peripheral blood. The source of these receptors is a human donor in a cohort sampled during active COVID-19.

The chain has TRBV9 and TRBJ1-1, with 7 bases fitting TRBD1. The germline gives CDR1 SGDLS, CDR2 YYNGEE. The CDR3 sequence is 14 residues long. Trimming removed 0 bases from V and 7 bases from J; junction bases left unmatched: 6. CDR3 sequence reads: CASSVDGRGREAFF. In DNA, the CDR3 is TGTGCCAGCAGCGTAGACGGGAGGGGGCGTGAAGCTTTCTTT.

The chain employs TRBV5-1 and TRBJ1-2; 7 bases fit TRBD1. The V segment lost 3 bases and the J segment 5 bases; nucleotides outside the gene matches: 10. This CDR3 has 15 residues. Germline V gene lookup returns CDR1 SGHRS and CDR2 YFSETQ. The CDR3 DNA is TGCGCCAGCAGCTACAATCCCGGGACAGATTATGGCTACACCTTC. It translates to CASSYNPGTDYGYTF.

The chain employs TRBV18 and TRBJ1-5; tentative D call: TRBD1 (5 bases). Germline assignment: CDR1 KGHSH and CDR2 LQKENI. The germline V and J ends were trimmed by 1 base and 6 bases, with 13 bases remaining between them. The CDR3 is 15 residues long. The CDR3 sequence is CASSPQSDSSQPQHF. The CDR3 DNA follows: TGTGCCAGCTCACCACAAAGTGACAGTTCTCAGCCCCAGCATTTT.

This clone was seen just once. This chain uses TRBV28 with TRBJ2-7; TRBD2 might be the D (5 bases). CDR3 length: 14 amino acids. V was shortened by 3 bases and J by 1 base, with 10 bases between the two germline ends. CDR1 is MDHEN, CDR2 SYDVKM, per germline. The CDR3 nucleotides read TGTGCCAGCAGTTTGACGGGATGGTCCTACGAGCAGTACTTC. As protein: CASSLTGWSYEQYF. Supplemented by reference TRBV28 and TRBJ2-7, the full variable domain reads DVKVTQSSRYLVKRTGEKVFLECVQDMDHENMFWYRQDPGLGLRLIYFSYDVKMKEKGDIPEGYSVSREKKERFSLILESASTNQTSMYLCASSLTGWSYEQYFGPGTRLTVT.

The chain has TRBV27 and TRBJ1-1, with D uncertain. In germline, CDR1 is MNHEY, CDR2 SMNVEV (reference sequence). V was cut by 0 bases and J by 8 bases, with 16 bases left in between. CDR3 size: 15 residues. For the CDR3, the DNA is TGTGCCAGCAGTTTATCGAAGTCGTGGGCCTTCGAAGCTTTCTTT. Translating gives CASSLSKSWAFEAFF.

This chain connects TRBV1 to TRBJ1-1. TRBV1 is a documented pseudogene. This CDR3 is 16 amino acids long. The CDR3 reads CTSSQGVSFGSTEAFF. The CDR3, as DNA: TGCACCAGCAGCCAAGGTGTTAGCTTTGGCAGCACTGAAGCTTTCTTT.

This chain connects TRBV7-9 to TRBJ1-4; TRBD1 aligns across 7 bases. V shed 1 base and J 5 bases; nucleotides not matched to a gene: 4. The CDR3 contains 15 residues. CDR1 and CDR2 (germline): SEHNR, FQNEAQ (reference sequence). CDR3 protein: CASSLDGTENEKLFF. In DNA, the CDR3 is TGTGCCAGCAGCTTAGATGGGACAGAGAATGAAAAACTGTTTTTT.

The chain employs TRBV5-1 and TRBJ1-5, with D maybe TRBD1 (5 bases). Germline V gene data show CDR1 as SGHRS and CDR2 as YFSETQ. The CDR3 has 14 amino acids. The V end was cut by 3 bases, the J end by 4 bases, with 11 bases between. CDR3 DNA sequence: TGCGCCAGCAGCTCCGACAGTCCAAATCAGCCCCAGCATTTT. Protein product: CASSSDSPNQPQHF.

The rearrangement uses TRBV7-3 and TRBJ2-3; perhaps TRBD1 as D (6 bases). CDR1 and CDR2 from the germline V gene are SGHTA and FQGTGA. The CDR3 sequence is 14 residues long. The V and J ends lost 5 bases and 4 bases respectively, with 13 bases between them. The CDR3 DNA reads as TGTGCCAGCAGCGACCCGACAGGTGCAGATACGCAGTATTTT. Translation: CASSDPTGADTQYF. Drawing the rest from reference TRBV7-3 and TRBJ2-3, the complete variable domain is GAGVSQTPSNKVTEKGKYVELRCDPISGHTALYWYRQSLGQGPEFLIYFQGTGAADDSGLPNDRFFAVRPEGSVSTLKIQRTERGDSAVYLCASSDPTGADTQYFGPGTRLTVL.

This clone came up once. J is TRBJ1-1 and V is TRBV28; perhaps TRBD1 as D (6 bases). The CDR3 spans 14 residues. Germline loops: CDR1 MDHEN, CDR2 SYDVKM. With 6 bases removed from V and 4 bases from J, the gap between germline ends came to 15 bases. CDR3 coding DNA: TGTGCCAGCAGCCTTTCCAGGGGAATCACTGAAGCTTTCTTT. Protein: CASSLSRGITEAFF.

CDR3 coding DNA: TGTGCCAGCAGCTTAGGTCAGGGTCCGGGCACCGGGGAGCTGTTTTTT. The encoded protein is CASSLGQGPGTGELFF. The chain links TRBV13 to TRBJ2-2, with a possible D match to TRBD1 (5 bases). The CDR3 extends over 16 amino acids. The germline V gene has CDR1 PRHDT and CDR2 FYEKMQ (reference sequence). V was cut by 0 bases and J by 4 bases, with 12 bases left in between.

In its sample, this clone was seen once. CDR3 protein: CASRKPKETQYF. CDR3 DNA: TGTGCCAGCAGGAAGCCCAAAGAGACCCAGTACTTC. V is TRBV12-3 or TRBV12-4 and J is TRBJ2-5; D gene uncertain. This CDR3 has 12 amino acids. V lost 6 bases and J lost 3, with 8 bases in between.

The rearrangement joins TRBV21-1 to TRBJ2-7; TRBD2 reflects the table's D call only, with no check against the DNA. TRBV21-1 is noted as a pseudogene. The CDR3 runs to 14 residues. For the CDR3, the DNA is TGTGCCCGCTCGGCCGGCCTCAGCGCCTACGAGCAGTACTTC. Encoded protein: CARSAGLSAYEQYF.

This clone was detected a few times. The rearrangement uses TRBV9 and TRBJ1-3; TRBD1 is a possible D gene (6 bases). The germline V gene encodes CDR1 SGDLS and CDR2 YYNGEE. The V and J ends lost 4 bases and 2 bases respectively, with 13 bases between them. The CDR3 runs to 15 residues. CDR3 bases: TGTGCCAGCAGCCGCTTACAGGGTGCTGGAAACACCATATATTTT. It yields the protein CASSRLQGAGNTIYF.

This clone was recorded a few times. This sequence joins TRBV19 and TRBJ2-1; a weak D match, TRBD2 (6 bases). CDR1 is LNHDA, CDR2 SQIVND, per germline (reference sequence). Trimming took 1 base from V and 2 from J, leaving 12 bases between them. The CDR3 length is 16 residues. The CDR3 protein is CASSIGLGGPYNEQFF. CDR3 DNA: TGTGCCAGTAGTATAGGACTAGGAGGCCCCTACAATGAGCAGTTCTTC. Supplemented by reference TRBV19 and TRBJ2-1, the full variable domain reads DGGITQSPKYLFRKEGQNVTLSCEQNLNHDAMYWYRQDPGQGLRLIYYSQIVNDFQKGDIAEGYSVSREKKESFPLTVTSAQKNPTAFYLCASSIGLGGPYNEQFFGPGTRLTVL.

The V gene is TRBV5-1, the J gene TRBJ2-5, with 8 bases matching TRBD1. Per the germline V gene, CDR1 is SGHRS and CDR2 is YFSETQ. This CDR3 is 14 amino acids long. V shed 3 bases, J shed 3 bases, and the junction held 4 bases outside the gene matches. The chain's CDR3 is CASSSMTGEETQYF. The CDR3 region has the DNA TGCGCCAGCAGCTCGATGACAGGGGAAGAGACCCAGTACTTC.

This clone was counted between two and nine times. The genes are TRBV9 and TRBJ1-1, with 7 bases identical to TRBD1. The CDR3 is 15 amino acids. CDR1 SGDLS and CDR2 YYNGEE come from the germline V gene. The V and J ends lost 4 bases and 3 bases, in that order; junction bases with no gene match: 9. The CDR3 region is CASSLGQARYTEAFF. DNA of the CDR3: TGTGCCAGCAGCCTCGGACAGGCCAGATACACTGAAGCTTTCTTT.

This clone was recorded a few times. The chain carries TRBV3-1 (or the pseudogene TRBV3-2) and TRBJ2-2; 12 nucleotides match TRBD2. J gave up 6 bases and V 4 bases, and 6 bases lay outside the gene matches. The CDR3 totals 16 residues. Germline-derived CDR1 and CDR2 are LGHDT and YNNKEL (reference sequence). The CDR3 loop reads CASSRGLAGISGELFF. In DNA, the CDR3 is TGTGCCAGCAGCCGAGGACTAGCGGGAATCTCCGGGGAGCTGTTTTTT.

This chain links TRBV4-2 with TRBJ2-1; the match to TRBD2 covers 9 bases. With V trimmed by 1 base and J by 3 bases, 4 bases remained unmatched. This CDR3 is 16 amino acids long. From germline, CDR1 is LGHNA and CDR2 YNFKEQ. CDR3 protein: CASSQVASGDYNEQFF. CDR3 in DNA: TGTGCCAGCAGCCAAGTGGCTAGCGGGGACTACAATGAGCAGTTCTTC.

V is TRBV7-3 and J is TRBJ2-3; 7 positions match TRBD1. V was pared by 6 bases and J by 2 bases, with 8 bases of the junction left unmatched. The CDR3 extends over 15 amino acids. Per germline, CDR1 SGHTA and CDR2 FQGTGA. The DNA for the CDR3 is TGTGCCAGCAGTCCACGGACAGGAGACACAGATACGCAGTATTTT. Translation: CASSPRTGDTDTQYF. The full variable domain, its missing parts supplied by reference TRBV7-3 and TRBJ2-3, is GAGVSQTPSNKVTEKGKYVELRCDPISGHTALYWYRQSLGQGPEFLIYFQGTGAADDSGLPNDRFFAVRPEGSVSTLKIQRTERGDSAVYLCASSPRTGDTDTQYFGPGTRLTVL.